This T cell receptor beta chain was sequenced during a study of glioma-infiltrating T cells after dendritic cell vaccination. Study summary: Between the early 2000s and the early 2010s, patients got autologous tumor lysate-pulsed dendritic cell vaccines. At biweekly intervals, patients got three intradermal dendritic cell vaccine injections. Whole-study results and caveats: Survival was not directly related to TCR clonality in these patients.

V lost 1 base and J lost 4, with 15 bases in between. The CDR3 contains 16 residues. Looked up from germline, CDR1 is SGHVS and CDR2 is FNYEAQ. Points on this clone: What it binds is not known.

This sample's time point: after dendritic cell vaccination, including at tumor progression/relapse. Amplification used 60 V beta primers and 13 J beta primers. Only in-frame clones appear in the TCRdb table, and some are missing; sequencing was by immunoSEQ multiplex PCR. The table includes roughly 10,000 clones, approximately 77% detected once. The gene calls are TRBV7-6 and TRBJ2-3; tentatively, D is TRBD1 (6 bases). Sequencing used blood, obtained after dendritic cell vaccination. The origin of this receptor is a human donor with glioblastoma. This chain's CDR3 is CASSLVHTGRADTQYF. In DNA, the CDR3 is TGTGCCAGCAGCTTAGTTCACACAGGGCGGGCAGATACGCAGTATTTT.